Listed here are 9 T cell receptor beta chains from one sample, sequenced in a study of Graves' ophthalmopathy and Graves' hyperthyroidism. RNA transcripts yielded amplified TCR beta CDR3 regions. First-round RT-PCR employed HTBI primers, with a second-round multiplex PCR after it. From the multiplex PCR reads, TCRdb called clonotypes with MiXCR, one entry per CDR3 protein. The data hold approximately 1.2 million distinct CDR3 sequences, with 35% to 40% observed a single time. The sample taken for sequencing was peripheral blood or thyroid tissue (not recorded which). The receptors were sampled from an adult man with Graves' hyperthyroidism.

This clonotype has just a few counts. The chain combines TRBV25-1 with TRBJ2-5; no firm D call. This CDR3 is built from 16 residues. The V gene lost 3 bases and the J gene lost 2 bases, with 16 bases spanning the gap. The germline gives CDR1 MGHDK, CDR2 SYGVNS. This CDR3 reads CASSDPPPLGQETQYF. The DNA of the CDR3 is TGTGCCAGCAGTGACCCCCCCCCCCTAGGACAAGAGACCCAGTACTTC.

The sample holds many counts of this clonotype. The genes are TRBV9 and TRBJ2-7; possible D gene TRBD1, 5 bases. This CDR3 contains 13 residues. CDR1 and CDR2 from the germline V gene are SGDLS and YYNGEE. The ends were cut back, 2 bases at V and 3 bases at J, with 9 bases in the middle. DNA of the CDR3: TGTGCCAGCAGCGTTACAGGAGACTACGAGCAGTACTTC. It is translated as CASSVTGDYEQYF.

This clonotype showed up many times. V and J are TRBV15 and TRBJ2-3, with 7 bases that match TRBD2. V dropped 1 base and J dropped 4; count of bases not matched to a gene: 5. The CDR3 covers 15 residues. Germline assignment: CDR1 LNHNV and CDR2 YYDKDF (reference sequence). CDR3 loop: CATSRGAGKADTQYF. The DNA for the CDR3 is TGTGCCACCAGCAGAGGAGCGGGAAAGGCAGATACGCAGTATTTT.

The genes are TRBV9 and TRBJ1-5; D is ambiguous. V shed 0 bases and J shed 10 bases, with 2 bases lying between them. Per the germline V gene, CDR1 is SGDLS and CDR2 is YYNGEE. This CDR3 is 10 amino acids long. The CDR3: CASSVAPQHF. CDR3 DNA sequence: TGTGCCAGCAGCGTAGCCCCCCAGCATTTT.

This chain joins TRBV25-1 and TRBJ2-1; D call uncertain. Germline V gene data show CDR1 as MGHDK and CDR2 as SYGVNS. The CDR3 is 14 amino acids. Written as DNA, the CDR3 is TGTGCTAGACCTGACTTCCGCTCCTACAATGAGCAGTTCTTC. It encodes CARPDFRSYNEQFF.

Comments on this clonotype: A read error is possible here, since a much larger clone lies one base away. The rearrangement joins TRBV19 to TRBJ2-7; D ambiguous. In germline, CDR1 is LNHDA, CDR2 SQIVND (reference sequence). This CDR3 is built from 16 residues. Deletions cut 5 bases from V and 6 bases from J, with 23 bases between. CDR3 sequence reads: CASSVGGGRSSVEQYF. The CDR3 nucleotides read TGTGCCAGTAGTGTAGGCGGTGGCAGGAGCTCCGTCGAGCAGTACTTC.

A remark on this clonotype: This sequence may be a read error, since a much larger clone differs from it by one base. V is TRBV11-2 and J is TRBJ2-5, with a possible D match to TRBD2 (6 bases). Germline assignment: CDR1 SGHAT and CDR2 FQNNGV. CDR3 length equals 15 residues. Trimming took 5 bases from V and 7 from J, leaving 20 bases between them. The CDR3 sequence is CASSTARTIGLTQYF. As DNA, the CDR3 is TGTGCCAGCAGCACCGCCAGGACTATCGGTCTGACCCAGTACTTC.

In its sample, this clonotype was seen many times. The chain's CDR3 is CAGQTGPHQPQHF. The CDR3, as DNA: TGTGCCGGACAAACGGGACCCCATCAGCCCCAGCATTTT. V and J are TRBV19 and TRBJ1-5, with a weak D call TRBD1 (5 bases). CDR3 length: 13 amino acids. V lost 11 bases and J lost 5, with 16 bases in between. Germline CDR1 reads LNHDA; CDR2 reads SQIVND (reference sequence).

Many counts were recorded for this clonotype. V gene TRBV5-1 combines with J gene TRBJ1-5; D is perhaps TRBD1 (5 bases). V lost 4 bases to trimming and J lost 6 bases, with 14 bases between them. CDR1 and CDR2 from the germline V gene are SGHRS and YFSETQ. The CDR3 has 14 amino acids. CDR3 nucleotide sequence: TGCGCCAGCAGCCCTGGCGGGGGGGTTCAGCCCCAGCATTTT. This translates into CASSPGGGVQPQHF.